This TCR beta chain is drawn from a study of blood T cell repertoires in COVID-19. The V segment lost 5 bases and the J segment 8 bases; nucleotides outside the gene matches: 8. Germline assignment: CDR1 SGHTA and CDR2 FQGNSA. CDR3 length equals 13 residues. Profiled with immunoSEQ multiplex PCR; TCRdb holds only in-frame clones, not every one. The table lists about 150,000 clones, about 86% of them singletons. Input material: peripheral blood. The TCR sequence derives from a woman aged 55-75 years with acute or convalescent COVID-19. The V call is TRBV7-2, the J call TRBJ1-2; 7 positions agree with TRBD1. CDR3 loop: CASSPSHRGGYTF. CDR3 in DNA: TGTGCCAGCAGCCCCAGTCACAGGGGCGGCTACACCTTC.